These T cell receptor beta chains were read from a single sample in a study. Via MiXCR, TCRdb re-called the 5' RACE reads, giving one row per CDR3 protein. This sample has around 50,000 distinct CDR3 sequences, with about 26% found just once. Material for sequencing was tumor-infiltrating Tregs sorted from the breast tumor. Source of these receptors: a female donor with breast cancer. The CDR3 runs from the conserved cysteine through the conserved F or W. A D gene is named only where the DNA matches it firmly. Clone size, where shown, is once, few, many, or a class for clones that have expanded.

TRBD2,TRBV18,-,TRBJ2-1,CASSPTSGGGSNEQFF,TGTGCCAGCTCACCAACAAGCGGGGGAGGGTCCAATGAGCAGTTCTTC
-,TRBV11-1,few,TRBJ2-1,CASSLQRYNEQFF,TGTGCCAGCAGCTTGCAACGGTACAATGAGCAGTTCTTC
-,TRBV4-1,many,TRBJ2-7,CASSQGGRFSYEQYF,TGCGCCAGCAGCCAAGGGGGACGGTTCTCCTACGAGCAGTACTTC
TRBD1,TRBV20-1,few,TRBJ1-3,CSAQSRQGRNTIYF,TGCAGTGCCCAAAGTCGACAGGGCAGAAACACCATATATTTT
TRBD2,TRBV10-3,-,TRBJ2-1,CAISESTSGRSSEQFF,TGTGCCATCAGTGAGTCGACTAGCGGGAGATCGAGTGAGCAGTTCTTC
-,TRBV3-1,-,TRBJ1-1,CASSRGDTEALF,TGTGCCAGCAGCCGGGGTGACACTGAAGCTCTCTTT
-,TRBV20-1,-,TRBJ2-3,CSARDRGRGARDTQYF,TGCAGTGCTAGAGACCGGGGCAGGGGGGCTCGAGATACGCAGTATTTT
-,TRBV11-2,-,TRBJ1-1,CASSPDGGSTEAFF,TGTGCCAGCAGCCCAGACGGGGGAAGCACTGAAGCTTTCTTT
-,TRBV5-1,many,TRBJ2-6,CASRRLDGTWGANVLTF,TGCGCCAGCAGGCGACTGGACGGCACGTGGGGGGCCAACGTCCTGACTTTC
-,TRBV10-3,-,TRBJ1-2,CAISPQLNYGYTF,TGTGCCATCAGCCCACAGCTAAACTATGGCTACACCTTC
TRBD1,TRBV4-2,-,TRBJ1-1,CATKNRGGTEAFF,TGTGCCACCAAGAACAGGGGAGGGACTGAAGCTTTCTTT
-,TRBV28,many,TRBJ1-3,CASSVLTGYGNTIYF,TGTGCCAGCAGTGTCCTTACAGGGTACGGAAACACCATATATTTT
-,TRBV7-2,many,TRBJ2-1,CASSWAGGDNEQFF,TGTGCCAGCAGCTGGGCAGGGGGGGACAATGAGCAGTTCTTC
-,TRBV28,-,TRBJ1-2,CASSNRFYGYTF,TGTGCCAGCAGTAACCGGTTCTATGGCTACACCTTC
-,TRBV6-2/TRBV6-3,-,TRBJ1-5,CASSRSNSNQPQHF,TGTGCCAGCAGCAGGAGCAATAGCAATCAGCCCCAGCATTTT
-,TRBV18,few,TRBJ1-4,CASSTTGLAEKLFF,TGTGCCAGCTCAACTACAGGGTTGGCTGAAAAACTGTTTTTT
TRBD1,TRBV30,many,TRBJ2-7,CAGYRGYEQYF,TGTGCCGGTTACAGGGGCTACGAGCAGTACTTC
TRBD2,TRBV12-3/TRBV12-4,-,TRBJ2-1,CASSLRGRVYNEQFF,TGTGCCAGCAGTTTACGAGGGAGGGTCTACAATGAGCAGTTCTTC
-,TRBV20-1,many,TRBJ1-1,CSARDLFEGVSTEAFF,TGCAGTGCTAGAGATCTGTTTGAGGGGGTGAGCACTGAAGCTTTCTTT
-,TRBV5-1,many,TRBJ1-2,CASSLTGMNYGYTF,TGCGCCAGCAGCTTAACCGGGATGAACTATGGCTACACCTTC
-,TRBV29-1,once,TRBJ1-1,CSVNRWMNTEAFF,TGCAGCGTCAACAGGTGGATGAACACTGAAGCTTTCTTT
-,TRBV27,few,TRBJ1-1,CASSLLGRRVNTEAFF,TGTGCCAGCAGTTTATTGGGAAGGAGGGTAAATACTGAAGCTTTCTTT
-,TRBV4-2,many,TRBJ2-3,CASSQVLAGSTDTQYF,TGTGCCAGCAGCCAAGTTCTCGCGGGTAGCACAGATACGCAGTATTTT
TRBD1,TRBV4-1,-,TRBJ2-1,CASSPTGDEQFF,TGCGCCAGCAGCCCGACAGGGGATGAGCAGTTCTTC
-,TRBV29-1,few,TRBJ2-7,CSVIFQGGEQYF,TGCAGCGTGATATTCCAGGGCGGGGAGCAGTACTTC
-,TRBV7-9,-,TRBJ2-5,CASSPRETQYF,TGTGCCAGCAGCCCCCGAGAGACCCAGTACTTC
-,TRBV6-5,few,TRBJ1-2,CASSRDNYGYTF,TGTGCCAGCAGCCGGGACAACTATGGCTACACCTTC
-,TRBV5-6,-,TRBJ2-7,CASSADGHRVAYEQYF,TGTGCCAGCAGCGCTGACGGACACCGGGTAGCCTACGAGCAGTACTTC
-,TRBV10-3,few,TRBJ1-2,CAISTVGLGYGYTF,TGTGCCATCAGTACAGTGGGGTTGGGCTATGGCTACACCTTC
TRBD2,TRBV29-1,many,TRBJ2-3,CSATGLAGVDTQYF,TGCAGCGCCACTGGACTAGCGGGAGTAGATACGCAGTATTTT
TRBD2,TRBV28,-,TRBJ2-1,CASSSTGTRVFF,TGTGCCAGCAGTTCCACCGGGACTAGGGTCTTCTTC
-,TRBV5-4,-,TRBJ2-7,CASSLDVANYEQYF,TGTGCCAGCAGCTTGGACGTGGCAAACTACGAGCAGTACTTC
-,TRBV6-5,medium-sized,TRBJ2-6,CASSYSISGGAVRGANVLTF,TGTGCCAGCAGTTACTCGATTAGTGGGGGCGCAGTTCGTGGGGCCAACGTCCTGACTTTC
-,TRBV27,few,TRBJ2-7,CASSLRGSYEQYF,TGTGCCAGCAGTTTAAGGGGTTCCTACGAGCAGTACTTC
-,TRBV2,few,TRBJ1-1,CASSYNPPGPNTEAFF,TGTGCCAGCAGTTATAACCCTCCGGGACCCAACACTGAAGCTTTCTTT
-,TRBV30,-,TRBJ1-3,CAWSVGINSGNTLYF,TGTGCCTGGAGTGTCGGCATTAACTCTGGAAACACCTTATATTTT
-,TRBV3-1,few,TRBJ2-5,CASSQNEGETQYF,TGTGCCAGCAGCCAAAATGAAGGGGAGACCCAGTACTTC
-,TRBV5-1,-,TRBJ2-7,CAGSVDRTSYEQYF,TGCGCCGGCAGCGTGGACAGAACCTCCTACGAGCAGTACTTC
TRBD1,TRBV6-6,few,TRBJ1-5,CASSSSDRGPHQPQHF,TGTGCCAGCAGTTCATCGGACAGGGGGCCCCATCAGCCCCAGCATTTT
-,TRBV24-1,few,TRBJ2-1,CATATSNEQFF,TGTGCCACCGCTACGTCCAATGAGCAGTTCTTC
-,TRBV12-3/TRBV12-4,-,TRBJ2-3,CASSPSRIRTDTQYF,TGTGCCAGCTCCCCGAGCCGGATTAGGACAGATACGCAGTATTTT
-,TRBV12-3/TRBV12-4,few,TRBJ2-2,CASSHHPGQHTGELFF,TGTGCCAGCAGTCACCATCCGGGACAACACACCGGGGAGCTGTTTTTT
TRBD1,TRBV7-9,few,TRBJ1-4,CASSEQGQTNEKLFF,TGTGCCAGCAGCGAACAGGGGCAAACTAATGAAAAACTGTTTTTT
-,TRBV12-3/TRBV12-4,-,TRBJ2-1,CASSFRQVRNEQFF,TGTGCCAGCAGTTTCCGGCAGGTCCGGAATGAGCAGTTCTTC
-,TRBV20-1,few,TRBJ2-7,CSARDPGAGPYEQYF,TGCAGTGCTAGAGATCCGGGCGCAGGGCCCTACGAGCAGTACTTC
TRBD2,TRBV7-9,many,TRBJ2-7,CASSLALASGLYEQYF,TGTGCCAGCAGCTTAGCATTGGCTAGCGGGCTCTACGAGCAGTACTTC
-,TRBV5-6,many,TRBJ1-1,CASSLRTVLNTEAFF,TGTGCCAGCAGCCTAAGGACAGTTTTGAACACTGAAGCTTTCTTT
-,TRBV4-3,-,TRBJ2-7,CASSQKSRGWGPSNEQYF,TGCGCCAGCAGCCAAAAAAGTAGAGGCTGGGGCCCATCTAACGAGCAGTACTTC
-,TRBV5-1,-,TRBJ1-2,CASSLGRDKKNYGYTF,TGCGCCAGCAGCTTGGGGCGGGACAAGAAAAACTATGGCTACACCTTC
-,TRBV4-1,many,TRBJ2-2,CASSQVSTAVELFF,TGCGCCAGCAGCCAAGTCTCCACCGCGGTGGAGCTGTTTTTT
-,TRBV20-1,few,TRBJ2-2,CSATRGGSNTGELFF,TGCAGTGCTACCCGTGGGGGCTCGAACACCGGGGAGCTGTTTTTT
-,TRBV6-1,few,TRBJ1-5,CASSEVGQPQHF,TGTGCCAGCAGTGAAGTGGGTCAGCCCCAGCATTTT
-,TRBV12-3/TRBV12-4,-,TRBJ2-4,CASGLEAIGEAWIQYF,TGTGCCAGCGGTTTAGAGGCGATCGGAGAGGCTTGGATTCAGTACTTC
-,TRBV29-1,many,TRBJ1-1,CSVVGKTMNTEAFF,TGCAGCGTTGTGGGCAAAACCATGAACACTGAAGCTTTCTTT